The rows below give T cell receptor beta chains drawn from one sample of a study of cytomegalovirus exposure and HLA in healthy donors. Sequencing used immunoSEQ multiplex PCR; TCRdb keeps in-frame clones, though not all of them. The table has roughly 180,000 clones, 60% to 80% seen once. Sequencing input: PBMCs. These receptors were taken from a middle-aged woman in good health and CMV-seropositive. The CDR3 runs from the conserved cysteine through the conserved F or W. Each record gives: CDR3 protein, CDR3 DNA, D gene, J gene, V gene, clone size. A D gene is named only where the DNA matches it firmly. Clone size is not always given. Where it is, it says once, few, many or a class for expanded clones.

CASSLALGLAGQGGELFF | TGTGCCAGCAGCTTAGCGCTGGGACTAGCGGGACAGGGCGGGGAGCTGTTTTTT | TRBD2 | TRBJ2-2 | TRBV7-2 | .
CASSPRRLTSEPSTDTQYF | TGTGCCAGCAGCCCAAGGAGGTTGACTAGCGAGCCTAGCACAGATACGCAGTATTTT | TRBD2 | TRBJ2-3 | TRBV7-2 | .
CASSLAQGTRSQETQYF | TGTGCCAGCAGCTTAGCTCAAGGGACTAGGAGCCAAGAGACCCAGTACTTC | TRBD2 | TRBJ2-5 | TRBV7-2 | .
CASSIVRGGRYEQYF | TGTGCCAGTAGTATCGTTAGGGGAGGGCGGTACGAGCAGTACTTC | TRBD2 | TRBJ2-7 | TRBV19 | once
CASSSQNRDHYGYTF | TGTGCCAGCAGTTCCCAAAACAGGGACCACTATGGCTACACCTTC | . | TRBJ1-2 | TRBV5-5 | .
CASSPQGSASYEQYF | TGTGCCAGCAGCCCCCAGGGCAGCGCCTCCTACGAGCAGTACTTC | . | TRBJ2-7 | TRBV7-2 | .
CAWAEGPSYEQYF | TGTGCCTGGGCGGAGGGCCCTTCCTACGAGCAGTACTTC | . | TRBJ2-7 | TRBV30 | .
CASSFQQDTGELFF | TGTGCCAGCAGCTTCCAACAGGACACCGGGGAGCTGTTTTTT | . | TRBJ2-2 | TRBV7-9 | few
CASSSGILAYEQYF | TGTGCCAGCAGTTCGGGGATACTAGCGTACGAGCAGTACTTC | TRBD2 | TRBJ2-7 | TRBV27 | .
CASSSFRGSGWREQYF | TGTGCCAGCAGCTCGTTTCGCGGGAGTGGTTGGCGCGAGCAGTACTTC | TRBD2 | TRBJ2-7 | TRBV11-2 | .
CASSDFAVRDSTGELFF | TGTGCCAGCAGTGATTTCGCGGTGCGGGATAGCACCGGGGAGCTGTTTTTT | . | TRBJ2-2 | TRBV6-1 | .
CASSYDRGAYNEQFF | TGTGCCAGCAGTTACGACAGGGGTGCCTACAATGAGCAGTTCTTC | TRBD1 | TRBJ2-1 | TRBV27 | .
CASSSQGYEQYF | TGTGCCAGCAGCTCACAGGGTTACGAGCAGTACTTC | . | TRBJ2-7 | TRBV7-2 | .
CASSSQGGGSYLTQYF | TGTGCCAGCAGTTCCCAAGGGGGCGGATCGTATCTGACCCAGTACTTC | TRBD1 | TRBJ2-5 | TRBV6-5 | .
CASRRAGGSSYNEQFF | TGTGCCAGCAGGAGGGCGGGGGGCAGTTCCTACAATGAGCAGTTCTTC | TRBD2 | TRBJ2-1 | TRBV27 | .
CASSTPGQGSYEQYF | TGTGCCAGTAGTACCCCAGGACAGGGTTCCTACGAGCAGTACTTC | TRBD1 | TRBJ2-7 | TRBV19 | .
CASSDPTGRYGYTF | TGTGCCAGCAGCGATCCGACAGGCCGCTATGGCTACACCTTC | . | TRBJ1-2 | TRBV7-9 | .
CASSLEGQISGNTIYF | TGCGCCAGCAGCCTGGAGGGACAGATCTCTGGAAACACCATATATTTT | TRBD1 | TRBJ1-3 | TRBV5-1 | few
CAISDHLGGSGELFF | TGTGCCATCAGTGACCACCTGGGGGGATCCGGGGAGCTGTTTTTT | . | TRBJ2-2 | TRBV10-3 | .
CASSLERYEQYF | TGTGCCAGCAGCTTGGAGCGCTACGAGCAGTACTTC | . | TRBJ2-7 | TRBV5-4 | .
CASSPRDTDGIQYF | TGCGCCAGCAGCCCCAGGGACACGGACGGCATTCAGTACTTC | . | TRBJ2-4 | TRBV4-1 | .
CASSLFHFSGGPADTQYF | TGTGCCAGCAGTTTATTCCACTTCTCGGGAGGGCCCGCAGATACGCAGTATTTT | TRBD2 | TRBJ2-3 | TRBV28 | .
CAWSVLGAGYEQYF | TGTGCCTGGAGTGTACTTGGAGCCGGGTACGAGCAGTACTTC | . | TRBJ2-7 | TRBV30 | few
CASSQDYGVVNTEAFF | TGTGCCAGCAGCCAAGATTACGGGGTTGTGAACACTGAAGCTTTCTTT | . | TRBJ1-1 | TRBV14 | .
CASSLNRGADEQYF | TGTGCCAGCAGTTTGAACAGGGGTGCAGACGAGCAGTACTTC | TRBD1 | TRBJ2-7 | TRBV27 | once
CASSRRTGEETQYF | TGCGCCAGCAGCCGACGGACAGGGGAAGAGACCCAGTACTTC | TRBD1 | TRBJ2-5 | TRBV4-1 | .
CASGQQEKLFF | TGTGCCAGCGGACAACAGGAAAAACTGTTTTTT | . | TRBJ1-4 | TRBV6-5 | .
CASSPEGPSYNEQFF | TGTGCCAGCAGCCCGGAGGGGCCCTCCTACAATGAGCAGTTCTTC | . | TRBJ2-1 | TRBV6-1 | .
CASRPTGTGSYNEQFF | TGTGCCAGCAGACCGACCGGGACAGGCTCCTACAATGAGCAGTTCTTC | TRBD1 | TRBJ2-1 | TRBV7-8 | .
CASSRDRGVGTDTQYF | TGTGCCAGTAGCAGGGACAGGGGAGTAGGCACAGATACGCAGTATTTT | TRBD1 | TRBJ2-3 | TRBV19 | .
CASSLSGLANYGYTF | TGTGCCAGCAGTTTATCAGGCCTGGCTAACTATGGCTACACCTTC | . | TRBJ1-2 | TRBV6-5 | .
CASSSGTGVQETQYF | TGTGCCAGCAGCTCCGGGACAGGGGTCCAAGAGACCCAGTACTTC | TRBD1 | TRBJ2-5 | TRBV7-3 | .
CASSLEGTGANQPQHF | TGTGCCAGCAGCTTAGAAGGAACAGGGGCTAATCAGCCCCAGCATTTT | TRBD1 | TRBJ1-5 | TRBV7-2 | few
CASSQVSGRTEAFF | TGCGCCAGCAGCCAAGTTTCAGGGCGTACTGAAGCTTTCTTT | . | TRBJ1-1 | TRBV4-3 | once
CASSELTGDYGYTF | TGTGCCAGCAGTGAGCTGACAGGTGACTATGGCTACACCTTC | . | TRBJ1-2 | TRBV2 | .
CASSSTRNTEAFF | TGTGCCAGTAGTTCTACTCGGAACACTGAAGCTTTCTTT | . | TRBJ1-1 | TRBV19 | .
CASSLGRRMYQETQYF | TGTGCCAGCAGCTTAGGGAGGAGGATGTACCAAGAGACCCAGTACTTC | . | TRBJ2-5 | TRBV11-1 | .
CASIKGDGRASTDTQYF | TGTGCCAGCATTAAGGGAGACGGGAGGGCTAGCACAGATACGCAGTATTTT | TRBD2 | TRBJ2-3 | TRBV2 | .
CAWRPGTYNEQFF | TGTGCCTGGAGACCGGGTACCTACAATGAGCAGTTCTTC | . | TRBJ2-1 | TRBV30 | .
CASSGGGFSGNTIYF | TGTGCCAGCAGTGGGGGGGGGTTCTCTGGAAACACCATATATTTT | . | TRBJ1-3 | TRBV6-6 | .
CASSLSAGTRLSTDTQYF | TGTGCCAGCAGTTTAAGTGCCGGGACACGCCTTAGCACAGATACGCAGTATTTT | . | TRBJ2-3 | TRBV27 | .
CASSRLDRVDTEAFF | TGTGCCAGCAGTAGATTAGACAGGGTGGACACTGAAGCTTTCTTT | TRBD1 | TRBJ1-1 | TRBV2 | .
CASSSGTSGRIAYNEQFF | TGTGCCAGCAGTTCAGGGACTAGCGGGAGGATCGCCTACAATGAGCAGTTCTTC | TRBD2 | TRBJ2-1 | TRBV28 | .
CASSLGTERNYEQYF | TGTGCCAGCAGCTTGGGGACAGAAAGAAACTACGAGCAGTACTTC | . | TRBJ2-7 | TRBV5-4 | .
CASSSRGVGYGYTF | TGTGCCAGCAGTTCCCGGGGTGTTGGCTATGGCTACACCTTC | . | TRBJ1-2 | TRBV6-5 | .
CASSLWGQAFQETQYF | TGTGCCAGCAGTTTATGGGGCCAGGCCTTCCAAGAGACCCAGTACTTC | . | TRBJ2-5 | TRBV28 | .
CASSLYGGTYEQYF | TGTGCCAGCAGTTTATACGGGGGAACCTACGAGCAGTACTTC | . | TRBJ2-7 | TRBV28 | .
CASSPGVGYNEQFF | TGTGCCAGCAGTCCGGGGGTTGGCTACAATGAGCAGTTCTTC | . | TRBJ2-1 | TRBV27 | .
CASSLWEGGTGELFF | TGTGCCAGCAGCCTGTGGGAAGGAGGAACCGGGGAGCTGTTTTTT | . | TRBJ2-2 | TRBV11-1 | .
CASSFGTDYGYTF | TGTGCCAGCAGTTTCGGGACAGATTATGGCTACACCTTC | TRBD1 | TRBJ1-2 | TRBV28 | .
CSGGERDQFF | TGCAGCGGGGGGGAGCGGGACCAGTTCTTC | TRBD2 | TRBJ2-1 | TRBV29-1 | .
CAISEKGPYEQYF | TGTGCCATCAGTGAAAAGGGGCCCTACGAGCAGTACTTC | . | TRBJ2-7 | TRBV10-3 | once
CASSPGDSLSYNEQFF | TGCGCCAGCAGCCCCGGGGACTCGTTGTCCTACAATGAGCAGTTCTTC | . | TRBJ2-1 | TRBV5-1 | .